The 23 T cell receptor beta chains below were found in one sample sequenced in a study of T cell repertoires in cytomegalovirus infection. TCRdb fed the reads into MiXCR, producing one record per CDR3 protein. The sample lists fewer than 550,000 distinct CDR3 sequences; approximately 31% were seen once. Sequenced sample: PBMCs. Receptors were obtained from a human donor in good health (CMV status not recorded). Some clones in this sample may be carry-over from other donors' samples.

Of note for this clonotype: A much larger clone is a single base away; this may be a read error. The rearrangement joins TRBV7-2 to TRBJ1-6; weak D call: TRBD1 (5 bases). Germline V CDR1 and CDR2: SGHTA, FQGNSA. The CDR3 sequence is 15 residues long. The DNA of the CDR3 is TGTGCCGGCAGCTCACGACCGCAGGGAAATTCACCCCTCCACTTT. It is translated as CAGSSRPQGNSPLHF.

CDR3 amino acids: CASSQDGPASPYEQYF. CDR3 coding DNA: TGTGCCAGCAGCCAAGATGGACCAGCCAGCCCCTACGAGCAGTACTTC. V and J are TRBV3-1 and TRBJ2-7; D unclear. Looked up from germline, CDR1 is LGHDT and CDR2 is YNNKEL (reference sequence). CDR3 size: 16 residues. V lost 0 bases and J lost 2, with 14 bases in between.

This clonotype has only one observation. Being one base from a much bigger clone, this may be a read error. The chain has TRBV7-6 and TRBJ2-7, with TRBD1 identical over 7 bases. Germline CDR1 reads SGHVS; CDR2 reads FNYEAQ. This CDR3 region has 14 residues. Here the CDR3 reads CDSKDGTEAYEQYF. The CDR3, as DNA: TGTGACAGCAAAGACGGGACAGAAGCCTACGAGCAGTACTTC. The whole variable domain, filled in from reference TRBV7-6 and TRBJ2-7, reads GAGVSQSPRYKVTKRGQDVALRCDPISGHVSLYWYRQALGQGPEFLTYFNYEAQQDKSGLPNDRFSAERPEGSISTLTIQRTEQRDSAMYRCDSKDGTEAYEQYFGPGTRLTVT.

Remarks on this clonotype: Germline is not matched at one junction end, which may reflect a read error. This rearrangement joins TRBV7-7 to TRBJ2-5, with D unclear. The CDR3 runs to 13 residues. Germline V gene sequence: CDR1 SSHAT, CDR2 FNYEAQ (reference sequence). CDR3: CASSLSSGETQYF. CDR3 bases: TGTGCTAGCAGCTTAAGTTCGGGAGAGACCCAGTACTTC.

The V call is TRBV3-1, the J call TRBJ1-6, with 8 bases lining up with TRBD1. J gave up 6 bases and V 2 bases, and 6 bases lay outside the gene matches. This CDR3 region has 16 residues. Germline loops: CDR1 LGHDT, CDR2 YNNKEL (reference sequence). CDR3 nucleotides: TGTGCCAGCAGCCAACCCCAGGGGGCCGCTAATTCACCCCTCCACTTT. It encodes CASSQPQGAANSPLHF.

This clonotype was detected only a few times. CDR3 coding DNA: TGTGCCAGCAGTTACCCGGGGGTGCCGGAGACCCAGTACTTC. It codes for CASSYPGVPETQYF. This chain connects TRBV6-5 to TRBJ2-5, with TRBD2 as a possible D gene (6 bases). In germline, CDR1 is MNHEY, CDR2 SVGAGI. Trimming stripped 2 bases from V and 5 bases from J, with 12 bases between. The CDR3 covers 14 residues.

This clonotype was seen only a few times. V and J are TRBV28 and TRBJ2-5; a weak D match, TRBD2 (5 bases). The germline V gene has CDR1 MDHEN and CDR2 SYDVKM. Trimming took off 5 bases at V and 5 bases at J, with 9 bases between the two ends. The CDR3 runs to 12 residues. The chain's CDR3 is CASSRRRETQYF. In DNA form, the CDR3 reads TGTGCCAGCAGTAGAAGGAGGGAGACCCAGTACTTC. Full variable domain (missing parts from reference TRBV28 and TRBJ2-5): DVKVTQSSRYLVKRTGEKVFLECVQDMDHENMFWYRQDPGLGLRLIYFSYDVKMKEKGDIPEGYSVSREKKERFSLILESASTNQTSMYLCASSRRRETQYFGPGTRLLVL.

The J gene is TRBJ2-1, the V gene TRBV5-1, with 7 bases matching TRBD2. In germline, CDR1 is SGHRS, CDR2 YFSETQ. V was clipped by 4 bases and J by 3 bases; unmatched bases: 7. This CDR3 has 15 residues. The CDR3: CASSLGGSNYNEQFF. CDR3 coding DNA: TGCGCCAGCAGCCTGGGAGGGAGCAACTACAATGAGCAGTTCTTC.

The sample holds many counts of this clonotype. The V and J genes are TRBV5-1 and TRBJ1-2; no clear D gene. The CDR3 has 13 amino acids. The germline CDR1 and CDR2 sequences are SGHRS and YFSETQ. Trimming shortened V by 2 bases and J by 8 bases, and 13 bases separated the two germline ends. The DNA of the CDR3 is TGCGCCAGCAGCTTTGTAAAGGAGGGCGGCTACACCTTC. Its protein is CASSFVKEGGYTF.

The chain has TRBV7-9 and TRBJ2-7; 7 nucleotides align to TRBD1. Germline V gene data show CDR1 as SEHNR and CDR2 as FQNEAQ (reference sequence). The CDR3 contains 14 residues. The V segment lost 5 bases and the J segment 3 bases; nucleotides outside the gene matches: 7. DNA of the CDR3: TGTGCCAGCAGCCCCCGGGACAGCTACTACGAGCAGTACTTC. As protein: CASSPRDSYYEQYF.

This chain's CDR3 is CASSQDQRGGAEQYF. The CDR3 DNA reads as TGTGCCAGCAGCCAAGATCAGCGGGGGGGCGCCGAGCAGTACTTC. This chain connects TRBV4-2 to TRBJ2-7; TRBD2 matches 10 bases. This CDR3 contains 15 residues. The V gene's germline CDR1 is LGHNA and CDR2 YNFKEQ. The junction had 5 bases not matched to a gene; V was cut back by 0 bases and J by 6 bases.

With respect to this clonotype: This clone may be a read error of a much larger clone one base away. This rearrangement joins TRBV27 to TRBJ2-7, with a weak D call TRBD1 (6 bases). V was pared by 0 bases and J by 7 bases, with 16 bases between. The CDR3 loop spans 15 amino acids. Germline V gene sequence: CDR1 MNHEY, CDR2 SMNVEV (reference sequence). CDR3 coding DNA: TGTGCCAGCAGTTTATCGACCACAGGGAAGGGTGAGCAGTACTTC. This translates into CASSLSTTGKGEQYF.

The rearrangement links TRBV6-1 to TRBJ1-5, with 8 bases that match TRBD1. Germline V gene sequence: CDR1 MNHNS, CDR2 SASEGT. The J segment lost 5 bases and the V segment lost 6 bases, leaving 9 bases of the junction unmatched. CDR3 length equals 15 residues. The chain's CDR3 is CASRAWTGSHQPQHF. The CDR3 DNA sequence: TGTGCCAGCAGGGCCTGGACAGGGTCACATCAGCCCCAGCATTTT.

This clonotype was counted at least ten times. The chain is built from TRBV7-2 and TRBJ1-6; D possibly corresponds to TRBD1 (5 bases). The germline V and J ends were trimmed by 5 bases and 5 bases, with 13 bases remaining between them. From germline, CDR1 is SGHTA and CDR2 FQGNSA. This CDR3 is built from 15 residues. CDR3 nucleotide sequence: TGTGCCAGCAGCGGGGGGTTGGGGGATAATTCACCCCTCCACTTT. Translating gives CASSGGLGDNSPLHF.

As concerns this clonotype: A read error may produce the germline difference seen at one junction end. The chain uses TRBV7-8 and TRBJ2-7; D might be TRBD1 or TRBD2, each matching 5 bases. CDR1 and CDR2 (germline): SGHVS, FQNEAQ. The CDR3 is made up of 14 amino acids. The CDR3, as DNA: TGTTCCAGCTCCCTCCGGGACGCTATCTACGAGCAGTACTTC. Translated, it gives CSSSLRDAIYEQYF.

This clonotype occurred a few times. The CDR3 nucleotides are TGTGCCAGCAGTGTCCGATTATGGGGGGGAGAAGAAAAACTGTTTTTT. Residues: CASSVRLWGGEEKLFF. This rearrangement joins TRBV6-1 to TRBJ1-4; D perhaps matches TRBD1 (5 bases). The CDR3 spans 16 residues. CDR1 is MNHNS and CDR2 is SASEGT in the germline V gene. Trimming shortened V by 4 bases and J by 8 bases, and 20 bases separated the two germline ends.

There are a few counts of this clonotype. This chain joins TRBV6-1 and TRBJ2-7; 11 bases map to TRBD1. The CDR3 sequence is 15 residues long. The germline CDR1 and CDR2 sequences are MNHNS and SASEGT. J lost 0 bases, V lost 6 bases, and 4 bases had no gene match. The chain's CDR3 is CASRGTGGPSYEQYF. CDR3 nucleotide sequence: TGTGCCAGCAGGGGGACAGGGGGTCCCTCCTACGAGCAGTACTTC.

This clonotype was seen ten or more times. The rearrangement joins TRBV7-2 to TRBJ2-5; perhaps TRBD2 as D (7 bases). V was trimmed by 4 bases and J by 4 bases, leaving 16 bases between them. Germline CDR1 is SGHTA and CDR2 is FQGNSA. The CDR3 has 15 amino acids. The CDR3 spells CASSSLGRGPETQYF. CDR3 DNA: TGTGCCAGCAGCTCCCTGGGGCGGGGGCCAGAGACCCAGTACTTC.

About this clonotype: Likely a read error: the CDR3 ends without its conserved phenylalanine or tryptophan. The chain uses TRBV24-1 and TRBJ1-2; 7 nucleotides line up with TRBD1. The CDR3 extends over 14 amino acids. Trimming cost V 4 bases and J 4 bases; bases outside gene matches: 5. Germline CDR1 and CDR2: KGHDR and SFDVKD. The CDR3 loop is CATSEAGGLYGYTL. CDR3 in DNA: TGTGCCACCAGTGAAGCAGGGGGTCTCTATGGCTACACCTTA.

DNA for the CDR3: TGTGCCAGCAGCCAAACAGGGGTAGCGAACACCGGGGAGCTGTTTTTT. This gives the protein CASSQTGVANTGELFF. The chain recombines TRBV3-1 with TRBJ2-2; 7 bases agree with TRBD1. The CDR3 consists of 16 residues. CDR1 is LGHDT, CDR2 YNNKEL, per germline (reference sequence). J lost 0 bases, V lost 2 bases, and 3 bases had no gene match.

The V gene is TRBV6-6, the J gene TRBJ1-4; D might be TRBD1 (5 bases). The CDR3 is 13 residues long. Trimming left V 8 bases short and J 8 bases short, with 15 bases between. Germline CDR1 reads MNHNY; CDR2 reads SVGAGI (reference sequence). The CDR3 DNA sequence: TGTGCCAGCCGTCCCGTGGGGGGGGAAAAACTGTTTTTT. It yields the protein CASRPVGGEKLFF.

V gene TRBV7-2 combines with J gene TRBJ2-5, with a tentative D call TRBD1 (6 bases). This CDR3 region has 13 residues. V gave up 5 bases and J gave up 2 bases, with 9 bases separating them. The germline CDR1 and CDR2 sequences are SGHTA and FQGNSA. CDR3 DNA sequence: TGTGCCAGCAGCGGGACACAGCAAGAGACCCAGTACTTC. It codes for CASSGTQQETQYF.

The J gene is TRBJ1-6, the V gene TRBV2, with D uncertain. V lost 5 bases to trimming and J lost 7 bases, with 12 bases between them. Germline V gene sequence: CDR1 SNHLY, CDR2 FYNNEI. The CDR3 spans 14 residues. The chain's CDR3 is CASSSAGPNSPLHF. The CDR3 nucleotides are TGTGCCAGCAGTTCGGCAGGCCCGAATTCACCCCTCCACTTT.